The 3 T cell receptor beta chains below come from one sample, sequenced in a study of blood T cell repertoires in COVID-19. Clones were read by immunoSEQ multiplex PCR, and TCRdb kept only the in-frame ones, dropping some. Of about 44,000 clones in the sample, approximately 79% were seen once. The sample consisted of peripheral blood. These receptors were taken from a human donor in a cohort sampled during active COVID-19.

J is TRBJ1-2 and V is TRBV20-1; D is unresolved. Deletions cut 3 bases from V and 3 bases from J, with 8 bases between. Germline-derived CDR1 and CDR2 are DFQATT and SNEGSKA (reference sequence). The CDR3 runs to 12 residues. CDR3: CSASEQDYGYTF. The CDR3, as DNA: TGCAGTGCTAGTGAGCAGGACTATGGCTACACCTTC.

The CDR3 protein is CASSPRTGARATQYF. In DNA form, the CDR3 reads TGTGCCAGCAGTCCAAGGACAGGGGCTCGAGCTACGCAGTATTTT. V usage is TRBV28 and J usage is TRBJ2-3, with 9 bases aligning to TRBD1. The CDR3 is 15 amino acids. V lost 5 bases, J lost 8 bases, and 11 bases stayed unmatched. Germline V CDR1 and CDR2: MDHEN, SYDVKM.

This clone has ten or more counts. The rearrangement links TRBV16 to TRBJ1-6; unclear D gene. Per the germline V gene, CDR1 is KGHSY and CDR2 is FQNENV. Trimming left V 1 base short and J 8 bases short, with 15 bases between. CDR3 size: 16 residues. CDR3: CASSQLDMGADSPLHF. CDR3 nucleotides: TGTGCCAGCAGCCAATTGGATATGGGCGCTGATTCACCCCTCCACTTT.